The entry below gives a single T cell receptor beta chain sequence along with its context. Its matching antigen is unknown. The source of the sample is a study of shared clonotypes between healthy human individuals. Whole-study context: Per donor, CD8 memory used one plate, CD8 naive used two, CD4 memory used three and CD4 naive used three. Overall study results and limits: Lower generation probabilities were found for non-shared clonotypes than for those shared by all four donors.

Only in-frame clones appear in the TCRdb table, and some are missing; sequencing was by immunoSEQ multiplex PCR. This sample yields over a million clones, of which more than 75% are seen a single time; 0.6% to 0.75% belongs to the top ten. After removal of 3 bases from V and 0 bases from J, the junction contained 21 bases not matched to a gene. The CDR3 has 21 amino acids. In germline, CDR1 is MDHEN, CDR2 SYDVKM. The specimen sequenced was memory CD4+ T cells from PBMCs. The subset denotes: CD45RA-negative fraction. The chain employs TRBV28 and TRBJ1-1; 8 bases fit TRBD1. The receptor was derived from a man younger than 30 in good health. Some clones in this sample may be carry-over from other donors' samples. The CDR3 nucleotides read TGTGCCAGCAGTTTCCCACCCGGGATTTATCGGGACAGGAGTATGAACACTGAAGCTTTCTTT. This sequence encodes CASSFPPGIYRDRSMNTEAFF.